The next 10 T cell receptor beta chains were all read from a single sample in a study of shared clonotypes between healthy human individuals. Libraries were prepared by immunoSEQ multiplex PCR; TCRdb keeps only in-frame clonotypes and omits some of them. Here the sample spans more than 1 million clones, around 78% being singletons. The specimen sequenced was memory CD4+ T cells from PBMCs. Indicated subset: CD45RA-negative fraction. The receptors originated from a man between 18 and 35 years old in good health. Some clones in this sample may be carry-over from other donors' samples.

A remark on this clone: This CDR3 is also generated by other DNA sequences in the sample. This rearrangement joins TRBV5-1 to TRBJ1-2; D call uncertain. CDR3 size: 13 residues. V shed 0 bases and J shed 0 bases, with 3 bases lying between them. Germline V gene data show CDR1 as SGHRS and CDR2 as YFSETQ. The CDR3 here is CASSLGANYGYTF. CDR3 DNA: TGCGCCAGCAGCTTGGGGGCTAACTATGGCTACACCTTC.

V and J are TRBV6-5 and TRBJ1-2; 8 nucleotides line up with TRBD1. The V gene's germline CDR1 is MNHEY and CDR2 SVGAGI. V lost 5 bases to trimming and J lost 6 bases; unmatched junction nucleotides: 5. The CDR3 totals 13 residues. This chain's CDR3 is CASSRQGWDGYTF. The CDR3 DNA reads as TGTGCCAGCAGTCGACAGGGGTGGGATGGCTACACCTTC.

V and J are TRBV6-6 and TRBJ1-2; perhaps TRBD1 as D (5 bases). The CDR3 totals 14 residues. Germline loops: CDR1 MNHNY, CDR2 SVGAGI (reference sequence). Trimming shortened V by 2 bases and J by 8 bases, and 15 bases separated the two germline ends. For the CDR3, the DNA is TGTGCCAGCAGTTACGGGGGTTTGAGCGGAGGCTACACCTTC. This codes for CASSYGGLSGGYTF.

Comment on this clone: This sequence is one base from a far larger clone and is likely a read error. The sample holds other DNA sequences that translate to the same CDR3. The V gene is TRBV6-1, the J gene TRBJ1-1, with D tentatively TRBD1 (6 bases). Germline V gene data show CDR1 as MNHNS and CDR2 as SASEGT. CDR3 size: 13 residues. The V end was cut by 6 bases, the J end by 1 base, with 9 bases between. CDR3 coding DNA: TGTGCCAGCAGATCGACAGGGAACACTGAAGCTTTCTTT. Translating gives CASRSTGNTEAFF.

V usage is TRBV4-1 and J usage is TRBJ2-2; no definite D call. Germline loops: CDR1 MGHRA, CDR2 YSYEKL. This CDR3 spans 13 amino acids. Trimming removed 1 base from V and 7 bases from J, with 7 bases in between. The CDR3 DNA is TGCGCCAGCAGCCAAGTACTTGTCGGGGAGCTGTTTTTT. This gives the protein CASSQVLVGELFF.

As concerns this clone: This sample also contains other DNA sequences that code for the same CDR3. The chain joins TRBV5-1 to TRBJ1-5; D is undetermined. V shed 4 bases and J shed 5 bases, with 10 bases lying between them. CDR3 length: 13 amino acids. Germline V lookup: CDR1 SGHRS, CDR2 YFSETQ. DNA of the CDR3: TGCGCCAGCAGCCCCAACCCCGATCAGCCCCAGCATTTT. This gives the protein CASSPNPDQPQHF.

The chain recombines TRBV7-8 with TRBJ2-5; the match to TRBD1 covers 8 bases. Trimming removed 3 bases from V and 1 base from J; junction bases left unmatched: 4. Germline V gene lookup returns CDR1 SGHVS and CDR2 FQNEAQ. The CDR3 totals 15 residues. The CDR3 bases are TGTGCCAGCAGCTTCCTAACAGGGGGCCAAGAGACCCAGTACTTC. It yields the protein CASSFLTGGQETQYF.

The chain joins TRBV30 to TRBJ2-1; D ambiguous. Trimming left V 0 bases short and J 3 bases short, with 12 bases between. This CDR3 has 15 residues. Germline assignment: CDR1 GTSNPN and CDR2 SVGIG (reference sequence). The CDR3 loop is CAWSVRGSSYNEQFF. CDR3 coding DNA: TGTGCCTGGAGTGTACGTGGCAGTAGCTACAATGAGCAGTTCTTC.

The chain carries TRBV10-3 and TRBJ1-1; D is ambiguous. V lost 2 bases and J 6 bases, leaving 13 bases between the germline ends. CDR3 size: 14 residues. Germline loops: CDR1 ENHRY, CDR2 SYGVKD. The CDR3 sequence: CAISEGNTLAEAFF. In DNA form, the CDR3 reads TGTGCCATCAGTGAGGGCAACACTCTAGCTGAAGCTTTCTTT.

CDR3 nucleotides: TGTGCCAGCTCACCACCCAGGCAGGGGGCGCGATTAAGCTATGGCTACACCTTC. Translating it yields CASSPPRQGARLSYGYTF. The chain is built from TRBV18 and TRBJ1-2, with 8 nucleotides matching TRBD1. CDR3 length: 18 amino acids. The ends lost 0 bases at V and 4 bases at J; junction bases unmatched: 13. Germline CDR1 and CDR2: KGHSH and LQKENI.